The sequence of this TCR beta chain was determined in a study of blood T cell repertoires in COVID-19. On the study more broadly: Samples taken during acute and convalescent COVID-19 were collected in the United States, Italy and Spain. In each case, the material was cDNA or gDNA derived from T cells, B-cell-depleted T cells, or PBMCs.

The germline CDR1 and CDR2 sequences are SGHTA and FQGNSA. The CDR3 runs 14 residues. Trimming removed 1 base from V and 8 bases from J, with 14 bases in between. Per the authors' pipeline: Amplification of reference gene primers was used by the study to estimate nucleated cell counts. Assay used: immunoSEQ multiplex PCR; TCRdb lists only in-frame clones, some missing. D and trimming were read from the DNA, whereas the V and J calls and clone size are those reported in that table. The sample lists around 100,000 clones; roughly 90% were seen once. The J gene is TRBJ1-2, the V gene TRBV7-2, with a weak D call TRBD1 (6 bases). The sequenced sample was peripheral blood. The clonotype comes from a man aged 30 to 39 in a cohort sampled during active COVID-19. The CDR3 loop reads CASSLGGQGIGYTF. The CDR3 bases are TGTGCCAGCAGCTTAGGGGGGCAGGGGATCGGCTACACCTTC.